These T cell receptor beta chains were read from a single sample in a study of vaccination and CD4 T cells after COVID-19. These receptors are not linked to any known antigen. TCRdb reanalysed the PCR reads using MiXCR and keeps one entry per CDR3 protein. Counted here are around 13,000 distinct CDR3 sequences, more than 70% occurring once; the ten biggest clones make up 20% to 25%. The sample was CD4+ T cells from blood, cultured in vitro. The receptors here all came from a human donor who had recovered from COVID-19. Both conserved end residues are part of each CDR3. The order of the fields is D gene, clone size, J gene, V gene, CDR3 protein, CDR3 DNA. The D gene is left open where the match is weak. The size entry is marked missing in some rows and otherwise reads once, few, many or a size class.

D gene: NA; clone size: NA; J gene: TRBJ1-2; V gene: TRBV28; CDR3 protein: CASRWGGDGYTF; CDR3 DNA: TGTGCCAGCAGGTGGGGCGGGGATGGCTACACCTTC
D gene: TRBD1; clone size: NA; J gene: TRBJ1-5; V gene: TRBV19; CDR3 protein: CASRPDRGNQPQHF; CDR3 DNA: TGTGCCAGTAGGCCTGACAGGGGCAATCAGCCCCAGCATTTT
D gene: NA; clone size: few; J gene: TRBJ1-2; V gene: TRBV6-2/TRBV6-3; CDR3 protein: CASSYLSNYGYTF; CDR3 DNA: TGTGCCAGCAGTTACCTGTCTAACTATGGCTACACCTTC
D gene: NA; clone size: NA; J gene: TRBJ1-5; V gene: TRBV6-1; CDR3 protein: CASSRGSPQHF; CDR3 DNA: TGTGCCAGCTCCAGAGGGAGCCCCCAGCATTTT
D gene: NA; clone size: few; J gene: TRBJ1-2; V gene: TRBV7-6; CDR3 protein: CASSSTNYGYTF; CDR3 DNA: TGTGCCAGCAGCTCCACAAACTATGGCTACACCTTC
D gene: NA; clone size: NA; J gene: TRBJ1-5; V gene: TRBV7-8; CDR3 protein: CASSTPLNQPQHF; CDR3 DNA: TGTGCCAGCAGTACACCCTTAAATCAGCCCCAGCATTTT
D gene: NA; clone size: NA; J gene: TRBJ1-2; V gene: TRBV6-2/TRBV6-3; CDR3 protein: CASSQISGYTF; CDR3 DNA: TGTGCCAGCAGTCAAATCAGCGGCTACACCTTC
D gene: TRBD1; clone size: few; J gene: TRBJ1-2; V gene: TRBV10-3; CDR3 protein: CAISESTGWGYTF; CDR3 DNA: TGTGCCATCAGTGAGTCGACAGGGTGGGGCTACACCTTC
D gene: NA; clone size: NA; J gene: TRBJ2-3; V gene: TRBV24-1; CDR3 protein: CATSPRGSVTDTQYF; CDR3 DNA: TGTGCCACCAGTCCGAGGGGCAGTGTGACAGATACGCAGTATTTT
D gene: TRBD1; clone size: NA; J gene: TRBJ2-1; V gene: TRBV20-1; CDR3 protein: CSHPGTGLGNEQFF; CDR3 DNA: TGCAGTCACCCCGGGACAGGGTTAGGCAATGAGCAGTTCTTC
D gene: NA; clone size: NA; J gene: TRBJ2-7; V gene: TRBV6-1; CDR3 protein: CASIPGGTYEQYF; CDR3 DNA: TGTGCCAGCATTCCAGGGGGGACCTACGAGCAGTACTTC
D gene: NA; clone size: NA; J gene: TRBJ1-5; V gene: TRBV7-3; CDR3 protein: CASSSDSQPQHF; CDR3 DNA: TGTGCCAGCAGCTCCGATTCCCAGCCCCAGCATTTT
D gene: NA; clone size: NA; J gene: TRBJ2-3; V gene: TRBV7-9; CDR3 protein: CASPDTQYF; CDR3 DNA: TGTGCCAGCCCAGATACGCAGTATTTT
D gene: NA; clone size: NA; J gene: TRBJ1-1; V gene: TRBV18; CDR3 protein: CASSPGENTEAFF; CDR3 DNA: TGTGCCAGCTCACCCGGGGAGAACACTGAAGCTTTCTTT
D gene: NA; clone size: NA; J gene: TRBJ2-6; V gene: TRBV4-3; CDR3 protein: CASSQVPGSGANVLTF; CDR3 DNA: TGCGCCAGCAGCCAGGTACCGGGGTCTGGGGCCAACGTCCTGACTTTC
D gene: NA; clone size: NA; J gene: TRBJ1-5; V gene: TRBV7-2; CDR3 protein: CASSLARVTAHQPQHF; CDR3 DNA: TGTGCCAGCAGCTTAGCGAGGGTGACGGCCCATCAGCCCCAGCATTTT
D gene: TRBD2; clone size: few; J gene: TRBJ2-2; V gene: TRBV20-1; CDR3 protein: CSAIAGAFGELFF; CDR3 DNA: TGCAGTGCTATAGCGGGAGCCTTCGGGGAGCTGTTTTTT
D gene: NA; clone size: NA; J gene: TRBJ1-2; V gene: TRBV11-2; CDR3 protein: CASSFNAARRVVGVYGYTF; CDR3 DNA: TGTGCCAGCAGCTTTAATGCGGCCAGACGAGTAGTGGGCGTCTATGGCTACACCTTC
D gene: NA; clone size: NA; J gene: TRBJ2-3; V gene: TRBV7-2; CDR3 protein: CASSPSRLASDTQYF; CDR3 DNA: TGTGCCAGCAGCCCAAGCCGTCTAGCTTCCGATACGCAGTATTTT
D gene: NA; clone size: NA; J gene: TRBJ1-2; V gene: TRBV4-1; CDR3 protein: CASSPAQEGRNGYTF; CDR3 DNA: TGCGCCAGCAGCCCGGCCCAGGAGGGAAGGAATGGCTACACCTTC
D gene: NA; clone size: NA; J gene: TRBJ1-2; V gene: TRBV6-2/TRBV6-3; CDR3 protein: CATSPDGTSNYGYTF; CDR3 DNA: TGTGCCACCAGTCCGGACGGAACGAGTAACTATGGCTACACCTTC
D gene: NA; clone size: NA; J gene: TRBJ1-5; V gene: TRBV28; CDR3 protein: CASSLLRMGTQPQHF; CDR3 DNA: TGTGCCAGCAGTTTACTGAGGATGGGGACTCAGCCCCAGCATTTT
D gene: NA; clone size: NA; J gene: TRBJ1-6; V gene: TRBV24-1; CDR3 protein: CATVNVRDSYNSPLHF; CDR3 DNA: TGTGCCACCGTAAACGTAAGGGACTCCTATAATTCACCCCTCCACTTT
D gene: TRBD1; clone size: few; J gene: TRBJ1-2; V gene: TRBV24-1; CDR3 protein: CAIGQGDYGYTF; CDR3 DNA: TGTGCCATAGGACAGGGGGACTATGGCTACACCTTC
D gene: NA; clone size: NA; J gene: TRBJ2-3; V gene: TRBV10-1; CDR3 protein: CASISGDTQYF; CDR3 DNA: TGCGCCAGCATCTCGGGGGATACGCAGTATTTT
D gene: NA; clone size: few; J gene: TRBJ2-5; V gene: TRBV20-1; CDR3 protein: CSASEGTNQETQYF; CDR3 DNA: TGCAGTGCTAGTGAAGGGACAAACCAAGAGACCCAGTACTTC
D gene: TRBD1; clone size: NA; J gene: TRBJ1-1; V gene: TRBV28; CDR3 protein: CASSSGAGGTEAFF; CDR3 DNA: TGTGCCAGCAGTTCCGGGGCAGGGGGCACTGAAGCTTTCTTT
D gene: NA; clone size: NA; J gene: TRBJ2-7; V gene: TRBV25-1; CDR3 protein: CASSEWGSSYEQYF; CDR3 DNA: TGTGCCAGCAGTGAATGGGGCAGTTCCTACGAGCAGTACTTC
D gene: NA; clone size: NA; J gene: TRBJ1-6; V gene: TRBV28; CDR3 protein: CASTLHGGGSPLHF; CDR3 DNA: TGTGCCAGCACCCTCCATGGGGGAGGGTCACCCCTCCACTTT